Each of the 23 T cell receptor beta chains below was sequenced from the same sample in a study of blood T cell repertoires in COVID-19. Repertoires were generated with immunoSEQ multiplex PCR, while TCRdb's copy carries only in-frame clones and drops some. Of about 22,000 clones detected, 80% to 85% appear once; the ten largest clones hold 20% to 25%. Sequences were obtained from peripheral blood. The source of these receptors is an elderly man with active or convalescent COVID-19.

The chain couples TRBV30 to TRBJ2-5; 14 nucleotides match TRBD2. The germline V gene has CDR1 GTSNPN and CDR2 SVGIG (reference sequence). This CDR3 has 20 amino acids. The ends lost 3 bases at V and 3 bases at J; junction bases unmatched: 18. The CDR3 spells CAWSRDAPGLAGAVEETQYF. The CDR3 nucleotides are TGTGCCTGGAGCCGGGATGCCCCGGGACTAGCGGGAGCGGTGGAAGAGACCCAGTACTTC.

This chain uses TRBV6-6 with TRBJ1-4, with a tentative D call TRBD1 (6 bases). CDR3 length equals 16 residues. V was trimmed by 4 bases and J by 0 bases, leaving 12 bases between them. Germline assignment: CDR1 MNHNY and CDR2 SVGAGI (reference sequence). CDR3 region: CASSSLQGPTNEKLFF. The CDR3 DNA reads TGTGCCAGCAGTTCGCTTCAGGGGCCAACTAATGAAAAACTGTTTTTT.

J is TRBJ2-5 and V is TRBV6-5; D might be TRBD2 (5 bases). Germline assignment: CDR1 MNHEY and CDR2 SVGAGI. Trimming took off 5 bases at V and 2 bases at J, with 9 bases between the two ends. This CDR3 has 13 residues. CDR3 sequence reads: CASSRTRQETQYF. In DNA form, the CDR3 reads TGTGCCAGCAGTCGGACTCGTCAAGAGACCCAGTACTTC.

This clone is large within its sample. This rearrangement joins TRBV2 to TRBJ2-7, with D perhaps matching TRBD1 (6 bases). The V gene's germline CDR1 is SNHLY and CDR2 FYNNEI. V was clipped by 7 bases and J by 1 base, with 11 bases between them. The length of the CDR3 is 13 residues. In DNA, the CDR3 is TGTGCCAGCACAAGCGGACAGTCCTACGAGCAGTACTTC. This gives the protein CASTSGQSYEQYF.

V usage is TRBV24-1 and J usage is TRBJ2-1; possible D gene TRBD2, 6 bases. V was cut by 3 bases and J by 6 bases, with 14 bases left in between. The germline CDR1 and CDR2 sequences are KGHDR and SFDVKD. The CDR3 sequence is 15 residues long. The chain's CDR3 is CATSDIGTRGNEQFF. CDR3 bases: TGTGCCACCAGTGATATAGGGACTCGGGGCAATGAGCAGTTCTTC.

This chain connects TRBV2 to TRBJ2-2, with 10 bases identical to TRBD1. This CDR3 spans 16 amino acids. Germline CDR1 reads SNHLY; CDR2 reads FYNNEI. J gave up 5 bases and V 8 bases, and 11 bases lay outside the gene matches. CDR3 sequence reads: CASDARTGGWTGELFF. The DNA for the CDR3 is TGTGCCAGCGACGCACGGACAGGGGGATGGACCGGGGAGCTGTTTTTT.

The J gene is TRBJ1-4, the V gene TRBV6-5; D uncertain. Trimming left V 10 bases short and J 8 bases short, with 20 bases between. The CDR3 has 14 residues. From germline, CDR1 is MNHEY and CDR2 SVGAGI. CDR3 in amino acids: CAISESGNKEKLFF. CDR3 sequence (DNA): TGTGCCATCTCCGAGTCGGGAAATAAGGAAAAACTGTTTTTT.

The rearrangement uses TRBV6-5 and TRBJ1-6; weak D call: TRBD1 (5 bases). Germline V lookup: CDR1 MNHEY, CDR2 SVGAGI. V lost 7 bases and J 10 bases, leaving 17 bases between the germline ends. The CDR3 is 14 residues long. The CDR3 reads CASTTGSSASPLHF. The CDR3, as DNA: TGTGCCAGCACCACAGGCTCTTCGGCCTCACCCCTCCACTTT.

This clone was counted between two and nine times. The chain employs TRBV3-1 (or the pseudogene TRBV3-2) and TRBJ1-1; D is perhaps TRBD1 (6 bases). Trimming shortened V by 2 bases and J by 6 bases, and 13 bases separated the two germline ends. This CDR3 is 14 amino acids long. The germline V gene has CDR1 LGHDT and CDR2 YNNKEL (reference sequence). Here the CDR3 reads CASSQQGRGAEAFF. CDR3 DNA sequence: TGTGCCAGCAGCCAACAGGGGAGGGGGGCTGAAGCTTTCTTT.

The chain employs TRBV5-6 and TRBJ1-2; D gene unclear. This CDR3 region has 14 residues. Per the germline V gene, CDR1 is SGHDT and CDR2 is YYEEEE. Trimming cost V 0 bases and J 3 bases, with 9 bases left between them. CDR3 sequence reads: CASSLGVDYYGYTF. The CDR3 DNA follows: TGTGCCAGCAGCTTGGGAGTAGACTACTATGGCTACACCTTC.

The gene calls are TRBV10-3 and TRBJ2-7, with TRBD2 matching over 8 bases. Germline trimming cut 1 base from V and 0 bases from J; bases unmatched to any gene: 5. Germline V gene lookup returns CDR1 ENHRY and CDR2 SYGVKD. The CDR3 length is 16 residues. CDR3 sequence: CAISEFVAGSSYEQYF. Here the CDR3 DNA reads TGTGCCATCAGTGAGTTTGTAGCGGGGAGCTCCTACGAGCAGTACTTC.

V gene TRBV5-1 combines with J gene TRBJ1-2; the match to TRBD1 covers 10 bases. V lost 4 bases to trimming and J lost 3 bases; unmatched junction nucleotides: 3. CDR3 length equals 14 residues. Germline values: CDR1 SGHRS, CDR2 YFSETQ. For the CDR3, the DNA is TGCGCCAGCAGCGCCGGGACAGGGGACTATGGCTACACCTTC. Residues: CASSAGTGDYGYTF.

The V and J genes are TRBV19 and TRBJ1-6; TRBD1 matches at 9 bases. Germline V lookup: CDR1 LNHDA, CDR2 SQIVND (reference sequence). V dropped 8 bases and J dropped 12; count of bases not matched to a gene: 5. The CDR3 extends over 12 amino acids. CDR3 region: CASGDRAGPLHF. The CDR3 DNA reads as TGTGCCAGTGGGGACAGGGCCGGACCCCTCCACTTT.

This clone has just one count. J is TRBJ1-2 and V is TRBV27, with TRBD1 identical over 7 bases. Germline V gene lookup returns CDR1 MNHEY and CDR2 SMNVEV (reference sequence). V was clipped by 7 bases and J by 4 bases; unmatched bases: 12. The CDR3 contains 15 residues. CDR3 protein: CASKSPGQFSYGYTF. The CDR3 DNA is TGTGCCAGCAAGTCTCCGGGACAGTTCTCCTATGGCTACACCTTC.

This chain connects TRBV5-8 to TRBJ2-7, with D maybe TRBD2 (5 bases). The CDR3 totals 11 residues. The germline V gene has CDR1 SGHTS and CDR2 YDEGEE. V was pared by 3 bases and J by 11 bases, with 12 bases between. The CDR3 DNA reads TGTGCCAGCAGCTCTAGGGTGGAGGAGTACTTC. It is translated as CASSSRVEEYF.

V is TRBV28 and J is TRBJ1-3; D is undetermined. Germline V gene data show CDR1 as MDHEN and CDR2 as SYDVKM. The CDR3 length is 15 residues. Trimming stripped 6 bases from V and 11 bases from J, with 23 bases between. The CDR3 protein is CASRITGILAEPIYF. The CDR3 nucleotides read TGTGCCAGCAGAATAACCGGGATTTTAGCGGAGCCCATATATTTT.

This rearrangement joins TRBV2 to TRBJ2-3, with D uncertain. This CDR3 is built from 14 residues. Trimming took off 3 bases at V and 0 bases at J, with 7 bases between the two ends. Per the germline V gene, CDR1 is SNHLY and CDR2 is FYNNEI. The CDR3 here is CASSEGRSTDTQYF. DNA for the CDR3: TGTGCCAGCAGTGAGGGCAGAAGCACAGATACGCAGTATTTT.

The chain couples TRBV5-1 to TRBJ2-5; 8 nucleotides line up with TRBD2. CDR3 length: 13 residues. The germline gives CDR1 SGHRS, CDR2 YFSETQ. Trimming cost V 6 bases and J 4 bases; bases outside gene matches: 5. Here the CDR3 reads CASTLAGRETQYF. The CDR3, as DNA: TGCGCCAGCACCTTAGCGGGGCGAGAGACCCAGTACTTC.

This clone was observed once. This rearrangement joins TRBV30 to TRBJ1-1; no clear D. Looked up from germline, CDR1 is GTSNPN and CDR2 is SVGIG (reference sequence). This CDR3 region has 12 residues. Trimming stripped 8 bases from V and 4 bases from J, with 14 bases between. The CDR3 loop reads CARRTDGTEAFF. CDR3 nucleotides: TGTGCCCGCCGCACTGATGGCACTGAAGCTTTCTTT.

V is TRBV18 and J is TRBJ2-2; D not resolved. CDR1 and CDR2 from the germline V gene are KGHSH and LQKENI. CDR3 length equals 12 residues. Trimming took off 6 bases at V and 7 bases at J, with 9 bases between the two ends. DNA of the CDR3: TGTGCCAGCTCTATCCAGGTCGGGGAGCTGTTTTTT. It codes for CASSIQVGELFF.

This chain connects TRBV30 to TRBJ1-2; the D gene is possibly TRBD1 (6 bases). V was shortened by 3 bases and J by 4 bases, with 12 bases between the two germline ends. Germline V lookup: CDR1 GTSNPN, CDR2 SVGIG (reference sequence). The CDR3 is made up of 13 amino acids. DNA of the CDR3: TGTGCCTGGAGCGAGGGGGGGGCCTATGGCTACACCTTC. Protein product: CAWSEGGAYGYTF.

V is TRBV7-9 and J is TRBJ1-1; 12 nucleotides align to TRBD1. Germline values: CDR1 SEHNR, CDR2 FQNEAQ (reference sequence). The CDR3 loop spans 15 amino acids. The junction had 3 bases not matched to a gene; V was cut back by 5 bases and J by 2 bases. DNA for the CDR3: TGTGCCAGCAGCCCAGGGACAGGGGGCAACACTGAAGCTTTCTTT. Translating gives CASSPGTGGNTEAFF.

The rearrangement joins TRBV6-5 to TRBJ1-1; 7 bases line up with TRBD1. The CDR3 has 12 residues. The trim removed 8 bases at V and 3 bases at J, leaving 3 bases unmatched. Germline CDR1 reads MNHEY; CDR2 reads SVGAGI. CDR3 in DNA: TGTGCCAGCGGGGACAGCTACACTGAAGCTTTCTTT. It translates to CASGDSYTEAFF.